Shown below are 13 T cell receptor beta chains from a single sample sequenced in a study of blood T cell repertoires in COVID-19. Repertoires were generated with immunoSEQ multiplex PCR, while TCRdb's copy carries only in-frame clones and drops some. The sample yields about 60,000 clones, roughly three quarters seen once. Material: peripheral blood. The receptors come from a woman aged 70 to 79 with acute or convalescent COVID-19.

The chain uses TRBV10-3 and TRBJ2-6; D unclear. The CDR3 totals 13 residues. V was clipped by 7 bases and J by 0 bases, with 4 bases between them. Germline V gene lookup returns CDR1 ENHRY and CDR2 SYGVKD. The chain's CDR3 is CAITSSGANVLTF. The CDR3 bases are TGTGCCATCACCAGCTCTGGGGCCAACGTCCTGACTTTC.

The rearrangement joins TRBV6-5 to TRBJ1-1, with D hard to call. The length of the CDR3 is 11 residues. Germline CDR1 and CDR2: MNHEY and SVGAGI. V was clipped by 7 bases and J by 3 bases, with 6 bases between them. DNA for the CDR3: TGTGCCAGCAAAGTAGACACTGAAGCTTTCTTT. It is translated as CASKVDTEAFF.

The chain combines TRBV6-1 with TRBJ2-1, with D possibly matching TRBD1 (6 bases). Germline CDR1 reads MNHNS; CDR2 reads SASEGT. V lost 3 bases to trimming and J lost 3 bases, with 12 bases between them. The CDR3 totals 15 residues. The CDR3 nucleotides read TGTGCCAGCAGTGATTTACAGGGCCACTACAATGAGCAGTTCTTC. It translates to CASSDLQGHYNEQFF.

The J gene is TRBJ2-1, the V gene TRBV5-1; D remains ambiguous. V dropped 7 bases and J dropped 0 bases, with 11 bases sitting between them. This CDR3 has 14 amino acids. Germline CDR1 reads SGHRS; CDR2 reads YFSETQ. The CDR3 DNA reads TGCGCCAGCGCTATAGCACCCTCCTACAATGAGCAGTTCTTC. Translation gives CASAIAPSYNEQFF.

This clone was counted between two and nine times. The chain links TRBV14 to TRBJ1-2; a weak D match, TRBD1 (5 bases). The CDR3 runs 14 residues. Looked up from germline, CDR1 is SGHDN and CDR2 is FVKESK. V lost 1 base, J lost 5 bases, and 11 bases lay in between. The CDR3: CASSQALGGYGYTF. The CDR3 DNA is TGTGCCAGCAGCCAAGCTCTCGGGGGATATGGCTACACCTTC.

This clone is labeled as medium-sized. J is TRBJ2-1 and V is TRBV7-2; perhaps TRBD1 as D (6 bases). The CDR3 runs to 12 residues. CDR1 and CDR2 from the germline V gene are SGHTA and FQGNSA. Between the trimmed V and J ends, which lost 7 bases and 10 bases, there was a span of 14 bases. The CDR3, as DNA: TGTGCCAGCACCCAGGGGTCCCTCGAGCAGTTCTTC. It encodes CASTQGSLEQFF. Full variable domain (outside the CDR3, taken from reference TRBV7-2 and TRBJ2-1): GAGVSQSPSNKVTEKGKDVELRCDPISGHTALYWYRQSLGQGLEFLIYFQGNSAPDKSGLPSDRFSAERTGGSVSTLTIQRTQQEDSAVYLCASTQGSLEQFFGPGTRLTVL.

This sequence joins TRBV19 and TRBJ1-5, with D possibly TRBD1 on 5 matching bases. The CDR3 has 15 residues. V was cut by 4 bases and J by 0 bases, with 10 bases left in between. The germline V gene encodes CDR1 LNHDA and CDR2 SQIVND (reference sequence). CDR3 amino acids: CASSTRQISNQPQHF. The CDR3 DNA reads TGTGCCAGTAGTACCCGACAGATTAGCAATCAGCCCCAGCATTTT.

The rearrangement joins TRBV6-5 to TRBJ2-1; D possibly corresponds to TRBD1 (6 bases). Trimming left V 2 bases short and J 5 bases short, with 13 bases between. Germline V gene sequence: CDR1 MNHEY, CDR2 SVGAGI. The CDR3 runs 15 residues. CDR3 coding DNA: TGTGCCAGCAGTTACAGGGGCAGGGGAGACAATGAGCAGTTCTTC. Residues: CASSYRGRGDNEQFF.

V is TRBV6-6 and J is TRBJ1-6; no clear D gene. The CDR3 length is 12 residues. The germline V and J ends were trimmed by 2 bases and 6 bases, with 2 bases remaining between them. Germline V gene lookup returns CDR1 MNHNY and CDR2 SVGAGI (reference sequence). The CDR3 spells CASSYLNSPLHF. The CDR3 DNA reads as TGTGCCAGCAGTTACCTTAATTCACCCCTCCACTTT.

The rearrangement joins TRBV6-2 or TRBV6-3 to TRBJ1-2, with TRBD1 as a possible D gene (6 bases). The CDR3 has 13 amino acids. The V and J ends lost 2 bases and 4 bases respectively, with 8 bases between them. Germline-derived CDR1 and CDR2 are MNHEY and SVGEGT. For the CDR3, the DNA is TGTGCCAGCAGTTACGCAGGGGTCTATGGCTACACCTTC. Amino acid sequence: CASSYAGVYGYTF.

The rearrangement joins TRBV7-6 to TRBJ2-5; 9 bases are shared with TRBD2. Germline CDR1 and CDR2: SGHVS and FNYEAQ. The CDR3 has 16 amino acids. Germline trimming cut 5 bases from V and 6 bases from J; bases unmatched to any gene: 13. The DNA for the CDR3 is TGTGCCAGCAGCCTTACTTTTGCGGGGGGGACAAAGACCCAGTACTTC. Translation: CASSLTFAGGTKTQYF. Full variable domain (rest looked up from reference TRBV7-6 and TRBJ2-5): GAGVSQSPRYKVTKRGQDVALRCDPISGHVSLYWYRQALGQGPEFLTYFNYEAQQDKSGLPNDRFSAERPEGSISTLTIQRTEQRDSAMYRCASSLTFAGGTKTQYFGPGTRLLVL.

This clone was found a few times. In DNA form, the CDR3 reads TGTGCCAGCAGCCATGCTCTTCTATGCGTAACTAATGAAAAACTGTTTTTT. Its protein is CASSHALLCVTNEKLFF. This chain joins TRBV3-1 (or the pseudogene TRBV3-2) and TRBJ1-4; D call uncertain. Per the germline V gene, CDR1 is LGHDT and CDR2 is YNNKEL (reference sequence). This CDR3 region has 17 residues. Trimming left V 3 bases short and J 1 base short, with 15 bases between.

This chain joins TRBV9 and TRBJ2-4; a weak D match, TRBD2 (6 bases). With 3 bases removed from V and 3 bases from J, the gap between germline ends came to 7 bases. This CDR3 is 13 amino acids long. The V gene's germline CDR1 is SGDLS and CDR2 YYNGEE. CDR3 DNA: TGTGCCAGCAGCGACGGGGGCAAAAACATTCAGTACTTC. Translating it yields CASSDGGKNIQYF.